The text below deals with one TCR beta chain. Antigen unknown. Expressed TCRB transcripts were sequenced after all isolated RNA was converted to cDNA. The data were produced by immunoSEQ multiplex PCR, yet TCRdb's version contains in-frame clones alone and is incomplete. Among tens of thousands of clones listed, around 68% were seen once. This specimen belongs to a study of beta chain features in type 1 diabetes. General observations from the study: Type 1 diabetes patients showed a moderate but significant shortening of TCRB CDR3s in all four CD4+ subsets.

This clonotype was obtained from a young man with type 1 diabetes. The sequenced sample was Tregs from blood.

The CDR3 DNA sequence: TGTGCCATCAGTGAATACCCGACGAGCCTGGGGGGCACTGAAGCTTTCTTT. Translation gives CAISEYPTSLGGTEAFF. The chain recombines TRBV10-3 with TRBJ1-1; maybe TRBD1 (5 bases). Germline loops: CDR1 ENHRY, CDR2 SYGVKD. This CDR3 region has 17 residues. Trimming removed 3 bases from V and 4 bases from J, with 21 bases in between.